In its sample, the clone carrying this T cell receptor beta chain was seen a few times. The antigen is not known. This sample is part of a study of T cell repertoires in cytomegalovirus infection. The CDR3 has 14 amino acids. Germline assignment: CDR1 SGHTA and CDR2 FQGTGA. Unmatched junction bases numbered 5, after V lost 1 base and J lost 8 bases. Each CDR3 protein is one row after TCRdb ran MiXCR on the reads. This table holds approximately 1,000,000 distinct CDR3 sequences, approximately 31% found once. This sample comprised cultured CD8+ T cells from PBMCs, obtained from culture after CMV antigen stimulation. This clonotype originated in a human donor in good health (CMV status not recorded). Some clones in this sample may be carry-over from other donors' samples. The rearrangement joins TRBV7-3 to TRBJ2-3, with 8 bases aligning to TRBD2. CDR3 nucleotide sequence: TGTGCCAGCAGCTTAAACCGGGGGGGGGGTACGCAGTATTTT. This translates into CASSLNRGGGTQYF.